The TCR beta chain described here comes from a study of cytomegalovirus exposure and HLA in healthy donors. General study points: High specificity and sensitivity for cytomegalovirus status were reported for the classifier.

To note about this clone: Its antigen is unknown.

V was pared by 5 bases and J by 6 bases, with 6 bases between. The CDR3 is 11 residues long. The V gene's germline CDR1 is SEHNR and CDR2 FQNEAQ (reference sequence). PCR used 60 Vbeta primers and 13 Jbeta primers. The repertoire was sequenced with immunoSEQ multiplex PCR; TCRdb's copy has only in-frame clones and lacks some. The repertoire includes more than 100,000 clones, around 72% of them detected once, and roughly 4% sits in the top ten. The sample was PBMCs. The receptor was derived from a middle-aged man in good health and CMV-seropositive. This rearrangement joins TRBV7-9 to TRBJ2-3; D is ambiguous. CDR3 protein: CASSPVDTQYF. The CDR3 DNA sequence: TGTGCCAGCAGCCCAGTGGATACGCAGTATTTT.